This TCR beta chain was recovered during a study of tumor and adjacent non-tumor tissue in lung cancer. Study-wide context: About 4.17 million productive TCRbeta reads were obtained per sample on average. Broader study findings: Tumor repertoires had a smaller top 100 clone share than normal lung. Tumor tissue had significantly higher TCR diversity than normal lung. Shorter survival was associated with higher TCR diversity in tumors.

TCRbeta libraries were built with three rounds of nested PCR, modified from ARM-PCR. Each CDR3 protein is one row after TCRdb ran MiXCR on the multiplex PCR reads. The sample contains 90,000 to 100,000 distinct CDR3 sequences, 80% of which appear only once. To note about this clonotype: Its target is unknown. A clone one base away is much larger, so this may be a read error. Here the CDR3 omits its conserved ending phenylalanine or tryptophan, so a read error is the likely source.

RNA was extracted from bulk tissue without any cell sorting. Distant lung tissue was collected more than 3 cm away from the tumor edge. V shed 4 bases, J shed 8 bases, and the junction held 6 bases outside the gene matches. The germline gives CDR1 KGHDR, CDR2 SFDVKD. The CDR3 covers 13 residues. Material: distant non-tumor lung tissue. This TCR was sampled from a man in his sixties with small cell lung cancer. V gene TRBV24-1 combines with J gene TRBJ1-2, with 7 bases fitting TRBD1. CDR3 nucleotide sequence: TGTGCCACCAGTGACCCTACAGGGGAAGGCTACACCTCC. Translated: CATSDPTGEGYTS.